This T cell receptor (beta chain) was found in a study of T cell changes during pregnancy in multiple sclerosis. Germline assignment: CDR1 SGHRS and CDR2 YFSETQ. Deletions cut 2 bases from V and 6 bases from J, with 15 bases between. This CDR3 region has 14 residues. Libraries were prepared by immunoSEQ multiplex PCR; TCRdb keeps only in-frame clonotypes and omits some of them. The table has 70,000 to 75,000 clones, roughly nine tenths seen once. The sample was peripheral blood, taken before pregnancy. The receptor was isolated from a female donor with multiple sclerosis, enrolled in a pregnancy study. The rearrangement joins TRBV5-1 to TRBJ2-7; no clear D. This chain's CDR3 is CASSLSYGDREQYF. The DNA for the CDR3 is TGCGCCAGCAGCTTAAGTTACGGTGATCGCGAGCAGTACTTC.